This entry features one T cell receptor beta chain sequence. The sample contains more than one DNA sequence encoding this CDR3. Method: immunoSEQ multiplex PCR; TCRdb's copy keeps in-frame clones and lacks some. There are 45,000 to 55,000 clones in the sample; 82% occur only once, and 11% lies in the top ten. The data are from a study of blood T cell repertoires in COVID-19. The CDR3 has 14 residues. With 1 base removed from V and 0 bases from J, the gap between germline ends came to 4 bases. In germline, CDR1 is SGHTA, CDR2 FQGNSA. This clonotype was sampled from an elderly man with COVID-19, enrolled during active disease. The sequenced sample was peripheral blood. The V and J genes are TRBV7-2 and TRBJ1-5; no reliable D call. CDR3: CASSLDSSNQPQHF. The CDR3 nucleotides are TGTGCCAGCAGCTTAGACAGTAGCAATCAGCCCCAGCATTTT.